The entry below gives a single T cell receptor beta chain sequence along with its context. The antigen remains unidentified. Looked up from germline, CDR1 is SGHVS and CDR2 is FQNEAQ. Trimming shortened V by 4 bases and J by 5 bases, and 18 bases separated the two germline ends. The CDR3 runs to 15 residues. The table came from immunoSEQ multiplex PCR; TCRdb's copy has only in-frame clones and leaves some out. In the table there are roughly 52,000 clones, around 74% of which are singletons. Time point: pretreatment peripheral blood. Locally advanced or metastatic urothelial carcinoma was present in patients. The data belong to a study of PD-L1 blockade in urothelial cancer. Study-level background: Typically, measured as a median, blood samples had 110,000 to 150,000 T cells.

Notes on the study in general: Tumor-associated clones in the blood of durable-benefit patients grew more at 3 weeks.

This clonotype was obtained from a man aged 70 or older with urothelial cancer. This material consisted of PBMCs, taken around atezolizumab (anti-PD-L1) treatment. This chain uses TRBV7-8 with TRBJ2-7; weak D call: TRBD2 (6 bases). CDR3: CASSSMGVREDEQYF. The CDR3 nucleotides are TGTGCCAGCAGCTCGATGGGGGTTAGGGAGGACGAGCAGTACTTC.